This entry concerns a single TCR beta chain. Libraries were prepared by immunoSEQ multiplex PCR; TCRdb keeps only in-frame clonotypes and omits some of them. This table has about 120,000 clones, around 88% appearing once. The data were obtained in a study of control samples from healthy donors and cancer patients. Trimming cost V 3 bases and J 2 bases, with 13 bases left between them. The CDR3 has 15 residues. The germline V gene encodes CDR1 LGHDT and CDR2 YNNKEL (reference sequence). The TCR comes from a middle-aged man in good health. Sequenced input: blood. This chain uses TRBV3-1 (or the pseudogene TRBV3-2) with TRBJ1-2; possibly TRBD1 for D (6 bases). The CDR3 DNA sequence: TGTGCCAGCAGCCATGCCTGGGGGGCCAACTATGGCTACACCTTC. Translated, it gives CASSHAWGANYGYTF.